A selection of T cell receptor beta chains follows, all from one sample in a study of Ad26.COV2.S vaccination and SARS-CoV-2 variants. TCRdb's table, derived via immunoSEQ multiplex PCR, lists solely in-frame clones and lacks some. The sample holds a few hundred thousand clones, approximately 90% seen once. The material was peripheral blood, obtained in a trial of Ad26.COV2.S vaccine versus placebo. These receptors were obtained from a person between 18 and 65 years old who received the Ad26.COV2.S COVID-19 vaccine or a placebo. Both conserved end residues are trimmed from each CDR3.

J: TRBJ1-4; V: TRBV5-8; CDR3: ASSLRIEKLF
J: TRBJ1-1; V: TRBV19; CDR3: ASSFLGEAEAF
J: TRBJ2-2; V: TRBV7-8; CDR3: ASSLKQIFLISNTGELF
J: TRBJ2-5; V: TRBV9; CDR3: ASSKAGGPKETQY
J: TRBJ1-2; V: TRBV18; CDR3: ASSPAQDYGYT
J: TRBJ1-2; V: TRBV7-9; CDR3: ASSPGTPPYGYT
J: TRBJ2-2; V: TRBV6-4; CDR3: ASSVGDTGELF
J: TRBJ1-3; V: TRBV5-4; CDR3: ASSRGTGGNTIY
J: TRBJ1-2; V: TRBV6-5; CDR3: ASSQTGGGYT
J: TRBJ1-6; V: TRBV4-1; CDR3: ASSQVVGAGSPLH
J: TRBJ2-5; V: TRBV2; CDR3: ASSELTVQETQY
J: TRBJ2-2; V: TRBV5-5; CDR3: ASSLAELKAGELF
J: TRBJ1-3; V: TRBV3-1/TRBV3-2; CDR3: ASTRGTGYSGNTIY
J: TRBJ2-5; V: TRBV10-2; CDR3: ASSLAGGPGETQY
J: TRBJ2-3; V: TRBV5-4; CDR3: ASSGIGTGVRDTQY
J: TRBJ1-2; V: TRBV4-3; CDR3: ASSQGPTGYGYT
J: TRBJ2-1; V: TRBV6-5; CDR3: ASSQVNEQF
J: TRBJ1-3; V: TRBV6-2/TRBV6-3; CDR3: ASSPQGIGNTIY
J: TRBJ1-1; V: TRBV5-1; CDR3: ASSLRVEMNTEAF
J: TRBJ1-6; V: TRBV4-1; CDR3: ASSHTVSSYNSPLH
J: TRBJ2-5; V: TRBV6-5; CDR3: ASSSRVGTQY
J: TRBJ2-4; V: TRBV3-1/TRBV3-2; CDR3: ASSQDPGIAKNIQY
J: TRBJ2-2; V: TRBV30; CDR3: AWGRTSGVTGELF
J: TRBJ2-3; V: TRBV10-1; CDR3: ASRVWRDSTDTQY
J: TRBJ1-2; V: TRBV6-2/TRBV6-3; CDR3: ASSYPRVYGYT